These 5 T cell receptor beta chains were sequenced from one sample in a study of cytomegalovirus exposure and HLA in healthy donors. 13 Jbeta primers and 60 Vbeta primers were used for the PCR. Clones were sequenced by immunoSEQ multiplex PCR, and TCRdb holds only the in-frame ones, with some missing. The data contain around 140,000 clones, roughly 80% of them singletons. The sequenced sample consisted of PBMCs. These TCRs come from a woman in her 30s in good health and CMV-seronegative.

This chain joins TRBV5-1 and TRBJ2-7, with a possible D match to TRBD1 (6 bases). Trimming stripped 3 bases from V and 4 bases from J, with 20 bases between. The CDR3 runs 16 residues. CDR1 SGHRS and CDR2 YFSETQ come from the germline V gene. The CDR3 reads CASSSQYRDIQYEQYF. DNA for the CDR3: TGCGCCAGCAGCTCCCAATACCGGGACATCCAATACGAGCAGTACTTC.

This chain joins TRBV19 and TRBJ2-1; tentatively, D is TRBD2 (6 bases). The CDR3 is made up of 15 amino acids. Per germline, CDR1 LNHDA and CDR2 SQIVND (reference sequence). V lost 2 bases, J lost 7 bases, and 15 bases lay in between. CDR3 bases: TGTGCCAGTAGTATAACGGCCAGGGAGGCTAATGAGCAGTTCTTC. Its translation is CASSITAREANEQFF. Together with reference TRBV19 and TRBJ2-1, the CDR3 gives the full variable domain: DGGITQSPKYLFRKEGQNVTLSCEQNLNHDAMYWYRQDPGQGLRLIYYSQIVNDFQKGDIAEGYSVSREKKESFPLTVTSAQKNPTAFYLCASSITAREANEQFFGPGTRLTVL.

V usage is TRBV9 and J usage is TRBJ1-2; D is perhaps TRBD1 (5 bases). Deletions cut 0 bases from V and 5 bases from J, with 14 bases between. The CDR3 totals 15 residues. CDR1 SGDLS and CDR2 YYNGEE come from the germline V gene. DNA for the CDR3: TGTGCCAGCAGCGTAGATGGGGGGACGAGGTATGGCTACACCTTC. This sequence encodes CASSVDGGTRYGYTF.

The V gene is TRBV19, the J gene TRBJ1-4, with 8 bases that match TRBD1. With V trimmed by 5 bases and J by 5 bases, 10 bases remained unmatched. Germline CDR1 LNHDA, CDR2 SQIVND (reference sequence). The CDR3 runs 16 residues. The CDR3 loop reads CASSPPGTGINEKLFF. CDR3 coding DNA: TGTGCCAGTAGTCCCCCGGGGACAGGAATAAATGAAAAACTGTTTTTT.

The rearrangement uses TRBV4-1 and TRBJ1-5; weak D call: TRBD1 (5 bases). The CDR3 has 15 residues. Trimming cost V 0 bases and J 4 bases, with 10 bases left between them. The germline V gene encodes CDR1 MGHRA and CDR2 YSYEKL. In DNA, the CDR3 is TGCGCCAGCAGCCAAGAAAGACAGCCAAATCAGCCCCAGCATTTT. Residues: CASSQERQPNQPQHF.